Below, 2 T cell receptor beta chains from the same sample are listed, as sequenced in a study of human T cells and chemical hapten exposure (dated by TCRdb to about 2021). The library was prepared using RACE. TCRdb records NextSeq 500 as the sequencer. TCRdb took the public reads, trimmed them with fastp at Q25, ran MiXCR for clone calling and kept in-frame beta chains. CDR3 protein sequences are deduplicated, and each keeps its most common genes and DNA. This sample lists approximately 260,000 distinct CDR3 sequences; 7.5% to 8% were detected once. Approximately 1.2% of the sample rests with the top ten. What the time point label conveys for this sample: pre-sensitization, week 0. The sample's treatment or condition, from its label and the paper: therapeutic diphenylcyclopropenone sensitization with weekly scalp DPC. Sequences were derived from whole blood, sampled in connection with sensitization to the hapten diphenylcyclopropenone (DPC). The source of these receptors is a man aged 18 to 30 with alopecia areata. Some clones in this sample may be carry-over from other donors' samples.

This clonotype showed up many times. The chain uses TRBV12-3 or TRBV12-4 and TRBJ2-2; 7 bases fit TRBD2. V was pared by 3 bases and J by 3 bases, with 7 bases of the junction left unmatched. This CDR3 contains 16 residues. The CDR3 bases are TGTGCCAGCAGTTTTCAAGCGGGGTCCGACACCGGGGAGCTGTTTTTT. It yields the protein CASSFQAGSDTGELFF.

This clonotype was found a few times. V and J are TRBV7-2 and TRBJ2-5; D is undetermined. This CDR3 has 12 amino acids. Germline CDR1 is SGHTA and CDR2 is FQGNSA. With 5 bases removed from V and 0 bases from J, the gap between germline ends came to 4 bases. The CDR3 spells CASSPNQETQYF. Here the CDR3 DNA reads TGTGCCAGCAGCCCTAACCAAGAGACCCAGTACTTC.